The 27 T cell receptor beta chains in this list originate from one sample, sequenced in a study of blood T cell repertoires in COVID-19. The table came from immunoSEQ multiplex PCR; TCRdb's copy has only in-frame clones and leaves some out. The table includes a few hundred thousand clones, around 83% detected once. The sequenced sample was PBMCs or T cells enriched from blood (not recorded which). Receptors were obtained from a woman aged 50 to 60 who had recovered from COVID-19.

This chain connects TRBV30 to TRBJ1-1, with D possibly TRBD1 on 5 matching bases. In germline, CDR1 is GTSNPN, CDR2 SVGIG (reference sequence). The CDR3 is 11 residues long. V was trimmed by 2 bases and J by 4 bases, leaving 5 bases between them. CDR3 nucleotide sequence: TGTGCCTGGAGTACAGGCACTGAAGCTTTCTTT. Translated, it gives CAWSTGTEAFF.

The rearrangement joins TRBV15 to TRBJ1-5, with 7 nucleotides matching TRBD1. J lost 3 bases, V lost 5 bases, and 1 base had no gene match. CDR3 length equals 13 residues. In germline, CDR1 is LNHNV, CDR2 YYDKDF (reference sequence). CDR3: CATSGTANQPQHF. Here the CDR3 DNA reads TGTGCCACCAGCGGGACAGCCAATCAGCCCCAGCATTTT.

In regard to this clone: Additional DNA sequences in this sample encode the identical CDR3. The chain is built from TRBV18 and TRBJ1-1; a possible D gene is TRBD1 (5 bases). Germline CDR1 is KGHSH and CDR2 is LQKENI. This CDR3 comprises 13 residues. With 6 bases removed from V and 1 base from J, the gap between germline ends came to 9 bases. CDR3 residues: CASSPRGNTEAFF. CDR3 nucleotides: TGTGCCAGCTCGCCTAGGGGGAACACTGAAGCTTTCTTT.

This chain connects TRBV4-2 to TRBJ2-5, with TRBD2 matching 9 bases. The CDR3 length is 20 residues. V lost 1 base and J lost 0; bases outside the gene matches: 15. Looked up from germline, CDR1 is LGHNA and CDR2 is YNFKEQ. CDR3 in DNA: TGTGCCAGCAGCCAAGTTTGGGTAGGGGTAGTAGCGGGAGACCAAGAGACCCAGTACTTC. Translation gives CASSQVWVGVVAGDQETQYF.

The CDR3 sequence is CASSQVWTGGYEQYF. The DNA of the CDR3 is TGTGCCAGCAGCCAAGTCTGGACAGGGGGCTACGAGCAGTACTTC. The chain recombines TRBV14 with TRBJ2-7, with 10 bases that match TRBD1. CDR1 and CDR2 from the germline V gene are SGHDN and FVKESK. J lost 3 bases, V lost 1 base, and 3 bases had no gene match. The CDR3 runs to 15 residues. Full variable domain (missing parts from reference TRBV14 and TRBJ2-7): EAGVTQFPSHSVIEKGQTVTLRCDPISGHDNLYWYRRVMGKEIKFLLHFVKESKQDESGMPNNRFLAERTGGTYSTLKVQPAELEDSGVYFCASSQVWTGGYEQYFGPGTRLTVT.

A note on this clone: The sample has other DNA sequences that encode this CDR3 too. DNA for the CDR3: TGTGCCAGCAGCTCAGAAGAGACCCAGTACTTC. It codes for CASSSEETQYF. The J gene is TRBJ2-5, the V gene TRBV7-2; D is ambiguous. Deletions cut 4 bases from V and 3 bases from J, with 3 bases between. This CDR3 contains 11 residues. The V gene's germline CDR1 is SGHTA and CDR2 FQGNSA. Looking up the rest from reference TRBV7-2 and TRBJ2-5 gives the full variable domain: GAGVSQSPSNKVTEKGKDVELRCDPISGHTALYWYRQSLGQGLEFLIYFQGNSAPDKSGLPSDRFSAERTGGSVSTLTIQRTQQEDSAVYLCASSSEETQYFGPGTRLLVL.

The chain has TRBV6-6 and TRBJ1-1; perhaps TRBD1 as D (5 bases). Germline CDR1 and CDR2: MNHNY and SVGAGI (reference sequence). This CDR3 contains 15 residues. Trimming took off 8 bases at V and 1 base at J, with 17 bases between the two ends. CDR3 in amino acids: CASWGRGSSNTEAFF. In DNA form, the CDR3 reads TGTGCCAGCTGGGGGAGGGGCAGCTCGAACACTGAAGCTTTCTTT.

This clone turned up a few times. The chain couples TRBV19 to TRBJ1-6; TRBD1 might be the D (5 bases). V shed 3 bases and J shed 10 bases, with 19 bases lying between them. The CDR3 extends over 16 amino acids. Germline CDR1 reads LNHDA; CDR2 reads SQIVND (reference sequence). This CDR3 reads CASSIVPQGSGSPLHF. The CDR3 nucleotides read TGTGCCAGTAGTATTGTCCCCCAGGGTTCTGGATCACCCCTCCACTTT.

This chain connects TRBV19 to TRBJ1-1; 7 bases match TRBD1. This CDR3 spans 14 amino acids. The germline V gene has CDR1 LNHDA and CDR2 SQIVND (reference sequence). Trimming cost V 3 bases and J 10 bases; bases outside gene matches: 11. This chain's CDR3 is CASSINDRVVGAFF. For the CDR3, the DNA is TGTGCCAGTAGTATTAACGACAGGGTAGTAGGAGCTTTCTTT.

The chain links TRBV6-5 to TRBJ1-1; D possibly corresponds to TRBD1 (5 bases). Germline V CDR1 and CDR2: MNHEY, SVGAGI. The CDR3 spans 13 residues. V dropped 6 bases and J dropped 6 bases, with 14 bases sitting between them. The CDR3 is CASRWGGSAEAFF. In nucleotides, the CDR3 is TGTGCCAGCAGATGGGGGGGAAGCGCTGAAGCTTTCTTT.

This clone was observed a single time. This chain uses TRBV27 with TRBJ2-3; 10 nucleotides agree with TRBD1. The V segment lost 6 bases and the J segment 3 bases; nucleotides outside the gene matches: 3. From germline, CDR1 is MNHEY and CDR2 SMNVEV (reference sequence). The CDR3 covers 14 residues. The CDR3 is CASRKDRGTDTQYF. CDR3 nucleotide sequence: TGTGCCAGCAGGAAGGACAGGGGGACAGATACGCAGTATTTT.

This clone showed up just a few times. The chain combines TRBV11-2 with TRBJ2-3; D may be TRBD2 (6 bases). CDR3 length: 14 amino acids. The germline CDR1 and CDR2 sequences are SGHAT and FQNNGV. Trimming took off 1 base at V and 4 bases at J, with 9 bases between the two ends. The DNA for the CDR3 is TGTGCCAGCAGCTTAGCTGGGGGGTCAGATACGCAGTATTTT. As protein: CASSLAGGSDTQYF.

CDR3 loop: CAWSVPGGRVGDEQYF. The CDR3 nucleotides are TGTGCCTGGAGTGTACCCGGCGGGAGGGTCGGGGACGAGCAGTACTTC. The chain employs TRBV30 and TRBJ2-7; 9 bases match TRBD2. The CDR3 extends over 16 amino acids. From germline, CDR1 is GTSNPN and CDR2 SVGIG (reference sequence). Trimming took 0 bases from V and 5 from J; bases not matched to a gene: 11.

This CDR3 reads CAWKRGGPPDTQYF. The DNA of the CDR3 is TGTGCCTGGAAACGCGGGGGGCCTCCAGATACGCAGTATTTT. The chain combines TRBV30 with TRBJ2-3; 8 bases agree with TRBD2. The germline V gene encodes CDR1 GTSNPN and CDR2 SVGIG (reference sequence). V lost 4 bases, J lost 4 bases, and 7 bases stayed unmatched. CDR3 length: 14 amino acids.

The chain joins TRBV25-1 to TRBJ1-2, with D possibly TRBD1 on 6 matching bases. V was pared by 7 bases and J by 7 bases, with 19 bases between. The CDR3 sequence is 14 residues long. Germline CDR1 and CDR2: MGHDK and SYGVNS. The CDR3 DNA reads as TGTGCCAGCAAAGAGGGGGGGCAGGGTGGTGGCTACACCTTC. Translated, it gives CASKEGGQGGGYTF.

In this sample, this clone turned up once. CDR3 nucleotides: TGTGCCAGCAGCGTACAGGGCTACCAAGAGACCCAGTACTTC. The encoded protein is CASSVQGYQETQYF. The chain recombines TRBV2 with TRBJ2-5, with D possibly matching TRBD1 (6 bases). V dropped 6 bases and J dropped 0 bases, with 11 bases sitting between them. This CDR3 comprises 14 residues. CDR1 is SNHLY and CDR2 is FYNNEI in the germline V gene.

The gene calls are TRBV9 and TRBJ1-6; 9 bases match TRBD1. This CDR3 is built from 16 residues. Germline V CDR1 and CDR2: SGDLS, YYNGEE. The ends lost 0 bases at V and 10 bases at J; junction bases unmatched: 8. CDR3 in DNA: TGTGCCAGCAGCGTAGGGTGGGGACAGGGAGGATCACCCCTCCACTTT. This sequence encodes CASSVGWGQGGSPLHF.

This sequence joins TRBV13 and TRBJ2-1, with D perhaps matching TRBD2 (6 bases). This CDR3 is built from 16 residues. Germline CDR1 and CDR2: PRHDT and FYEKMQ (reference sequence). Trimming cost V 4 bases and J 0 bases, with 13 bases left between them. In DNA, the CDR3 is TGTGCCAGCAGCTACCGGGACTGGAACTCCTACAATGAGCAGTTCTTC. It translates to CASSYRDWNSYNEQFF.

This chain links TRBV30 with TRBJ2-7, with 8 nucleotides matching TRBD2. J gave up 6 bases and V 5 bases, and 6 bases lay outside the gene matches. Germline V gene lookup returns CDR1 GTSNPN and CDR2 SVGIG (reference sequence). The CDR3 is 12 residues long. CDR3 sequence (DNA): TGTGCCTGGTTCGGGGGGGCCGGCGAGCAGTACTTC. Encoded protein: CAWFGGAGEQYF.

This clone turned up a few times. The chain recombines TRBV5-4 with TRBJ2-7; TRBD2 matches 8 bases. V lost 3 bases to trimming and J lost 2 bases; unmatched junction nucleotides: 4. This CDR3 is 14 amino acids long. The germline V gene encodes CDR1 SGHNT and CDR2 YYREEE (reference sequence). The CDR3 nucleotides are TGTGCCAGCAGCTCGGGACTAGAGACCTACGAGCAGTACTTC. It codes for CASSSGLETYEQYF. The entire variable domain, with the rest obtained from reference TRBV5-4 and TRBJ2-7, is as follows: ETGVTQSPTHLIKTRGQQVTLRCSSQSGHNTVSWYQQALGQGPQFIFQYYREEENGRGNFPPRFSGLQFPNYSSELNVNALELDDSALYLCASSSGLETYEQYFGPGTRLTVT.

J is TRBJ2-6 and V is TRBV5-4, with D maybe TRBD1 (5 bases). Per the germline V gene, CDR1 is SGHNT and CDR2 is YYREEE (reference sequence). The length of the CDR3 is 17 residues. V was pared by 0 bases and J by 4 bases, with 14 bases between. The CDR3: CASSLGAQGTGANVLTF. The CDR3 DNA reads TGTGCCAGCAGCTTGGGAGCTCAGGGTACCGGGGCCAACGTCCTGACTTTC.

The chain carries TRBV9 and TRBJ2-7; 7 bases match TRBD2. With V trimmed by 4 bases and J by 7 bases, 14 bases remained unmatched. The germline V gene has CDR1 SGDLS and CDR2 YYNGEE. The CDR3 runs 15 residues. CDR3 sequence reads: CASSPTIGGLGEQYF. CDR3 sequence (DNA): TGTGCCAGCAGCCCCACGATCGGGGGGTTGGGGGAGCAGTACTTC.

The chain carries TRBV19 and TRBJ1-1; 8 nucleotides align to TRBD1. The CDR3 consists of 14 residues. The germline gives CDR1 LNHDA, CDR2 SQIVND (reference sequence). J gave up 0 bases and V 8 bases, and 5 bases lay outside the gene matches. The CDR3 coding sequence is TGTGCCAGTGGGACAGGTCCAATGAACACTGAAGCTTTCTTT. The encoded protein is CASGTGPMNTEAFF.

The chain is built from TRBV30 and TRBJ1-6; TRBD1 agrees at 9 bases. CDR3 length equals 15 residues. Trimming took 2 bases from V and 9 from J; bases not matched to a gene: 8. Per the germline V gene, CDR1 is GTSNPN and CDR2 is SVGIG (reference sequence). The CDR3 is CAWSSNRGRISPLHF. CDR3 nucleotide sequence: TGTGCCTGGAGTTCAAACAGGGGGCGCATTTCACCCCTCCACTTT.

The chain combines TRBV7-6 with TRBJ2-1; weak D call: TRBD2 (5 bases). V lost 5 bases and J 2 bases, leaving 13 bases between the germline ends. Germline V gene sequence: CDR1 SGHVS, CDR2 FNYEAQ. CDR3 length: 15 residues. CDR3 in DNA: TGTGCCAGCAGCCCGGAGGTAGGAGCCTACAATGAGCAGTTCTTC. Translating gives CASSPEVGAYNEQFF.

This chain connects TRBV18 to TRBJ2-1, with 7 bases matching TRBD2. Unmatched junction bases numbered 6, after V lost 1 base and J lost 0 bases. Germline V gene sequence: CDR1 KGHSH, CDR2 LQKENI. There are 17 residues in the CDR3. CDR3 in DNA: TGTGCCAGCTCACCACAAATCCTAGCGGCCTCCTACAATGAGCAGTTCTTC. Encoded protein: CASSPQILAASYNEQFF.

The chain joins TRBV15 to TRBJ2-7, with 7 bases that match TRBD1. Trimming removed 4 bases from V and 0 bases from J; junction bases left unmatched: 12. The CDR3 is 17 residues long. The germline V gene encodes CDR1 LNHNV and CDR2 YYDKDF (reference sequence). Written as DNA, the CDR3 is TGTGCCACCAGCAAAAGGACAGGCGAAACTAACTCCTACGAGCAGTACTTC. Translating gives CATSKRTGETNSYEQYF.